The rows below give T cell receptor beta chains drawn from one sample of a study of blood T cells in healthy people across ages. MiXCR, applied by TCRdb to the 5' RACE reads, yields one record per CDR3 protein. The sample lists around 900,000 distinct CDR3 sequences, about 28% seen once, with about 18% in the top ten. The sample taken for sequencing was blood. These receptors were collected from a woman of 80 years or more in good health. The CDR3 runs from the conserved cysteine through the conserved F or W. The D gene is left open where the match is weak. Size values are once, few and many counts, or a class for expanded clones, and some rows have none.

V: TRBV6-2/TRBV6-3
size: .
J: TRBJ1-2
D: .
CDR3: CASSYAPGRAWVYTF
DNA: TGTGCCAGCAGTTATGCCCCCGGCAGGGCGTGGGTCTACACCTTC

V: TRBV12-3/TRBV12-4
size: .
J: TRBJ1-5
D: .
CDR3: CASTHMDQPQHF
DNA: TGTGCCAGCACCCACATGGATCAGCCCCAGCATTTT

V: TRBV20-1
size: .
J: TRBJ2-2
D: .
CDR3: CSARDTSGPSNTGELFF
DNA: TGCAGTGCTAGAGATACGAGCGGACCATCGAACACCGGGGAGCTGTTTTTT

V: TRBV20-1
size: many
J: TRBJ2-7
D: .
CDR3: CSARKGPLTYEQYF
DNA: TGCAGTGCTAGGAAGGGTCCTCTAACCTACGAGCAGTACTTC

V: TRBV12-3/TRBV12-4
size: .
J: TRBJ2-1
D: TRBD2
CDR3: CASSLPSGNEQFF
DNA: TGTGCCAGCAGTTTACCTAGCGGCAATGAGCAGTTCTTC

V: TRBV12-3/TRBV12-4
size: .
J: TRBJ2-7
D: .
CDR3: CASSPRILGHLQYNEQYF
DNA: TGTGCCAGCAGTCCTCGCATCTTGGGACATCTCCAATACAATGAGCAGTACTTC

V: TRBV20-1
size: .
J: TRBJ2-1
D: .
CDR3: CSARVTKPGSYNEQFF
DNA: TGCAGTGCTAGAGTGACGAAGCCTGGGTCCTACAATGAGCAGTTCTTC

V: TRBV4-1
size: .
J: TRBJ2-7
D: TRBD1
CDR3: CASSQADREVYEQYF
DNA: TGCGCCAGCAGCCAAGCGGACAGGGAAGTCTACGAGCAGTACTTC

V: TRBV7-9
size: many
J: TRBJ1-2
D: .
CDR3: CASSLSTTSGYGYTF
DNA: TGTGCCAGCAGCTTATCCACCACGAGCGGCTATGGCTACACCTTC

V: TRBV20-1
size: .
J: TRBJ1-6
D: TRBD1
CDR3: CSATGQGGNSPLHF
DNA: TGCAGTGCCACAGGACAGGGCGGTAATTCACCCCTCCACTTT

V: TRBV20-1
size: many
J: TRBJ2-1
D: TRBD1
CDR3: CSASRDRGYEQFF
DNA: TGCAGTGCTAGTCGGGACAGGGGATATGAGCAGTTCTTC

V: TRBV7-9
size: few
J: TRBJ2-3
D: .
CDR3: CASSFSGEASTDTQYF
DNA: TGCGCCAGCAGCTTTAGCGGAGAGGCTAGCACAGATACGCAGTATTTT

V: TRBV12-3/TRBV12-4
size: .
J: TRBJ1-2
D: .
CDR3: CASSSDSPNYGYTF
DNA: TGTGCCAGCAGTTCGGACAGTCCGAACTATGGCTACACCTTC

V: TRBV6-2/TRBV6-3
size: .
J: TRBJ1-2
D: .
CDR3: CASSSQAGVYGYTF
DNA: TGTGCCAGCAGTTCCCAAGCAGGGGTCTATGGCTACACCTTC

V: TRBV9
size: few
J: TRBJ2-3
D: TRBD2
CDR3: CASSVGLAGGATDTQYF
DNA: TGTGCCAGCAGCGTGGGACTAGCGGGGGGGGCCACAGATACGCAGTATTTT

V: TRBV6-2/TRBV6-3
size: many
J: TRBJ2-7
D: .
CDR3: CATSTDYEQYF
DNA: TGTGCCACTTCGACTGATTACGAGCAGTACTTC

V: TRBV12-3/TRBV12-4
size: many
J: TRBJ2-3
D: TRBD2
CDR3: CASSLAMAGGSTDTQYF
DNA: TGTGCCAGCAGTTTAGCCATGGCGGGGGGCAGCACAGATACGCAGTATTTT

V: TRBV30
size: few
J: TRBJ2-2
D: .
CDR3: CAWSVVRVTGELFF
DNA: TGTGCCTGGAGTGTGGTCAGGGTAACCGGGGAGCTGTTTTTT

V: TRBV12-3/TRBV12-4
size: many
J: TRBJ1-1
D: .
CDR3: CATSVDTEAFF
DNA: TGTGCCACCAGTGTGGACACTGAAGCTTTCTTT

V: TRBV3-1
size: many
J: TRBJ2-6
D: .
CDR3: CASSHSIGSGANVLTF
DNA: TGTGCCAGCAGCCATAGTATCGGCTCTGGGGCCAACGTCCTGACTTTC

V: TRBV20-1
size: many
J: TRBJ2-5
D: .
CDR3: CSATLGGRIQETQYF
DNA: TGCAGTGCTACCCTTGGGGGGCGGATCCAAGAGACCCAGTACTTC

V: TRBV11-2
size: few
J: TRBJ2-3
D: .
CDR3: CASSLVGWSSDTQYF
DNA: TGTGCCAGCAGCTTAGTTGGCTGGAGCTCAGATACGCAGTATTTT

V: TRBV28
size: .
J: TRBJ1-4
D: .
CDR3: CASSFVKNEKLFF
DNA: TGTGCCAGCAGTTTTGTTAAAAATGAAAAACTGTTTTTT

V: TRBV27
size: few
J: TRBJ1-2
D: .
CDR3: CASSLEGRGYTF
DNA: TGTGCCAGCAGTTTAGAGGGGCGAGGCTACACCTTC

V: TRBV11-2
size: many
J: TRBJ2-7
D: .
CDR3: CASSLLNSREQYF
DNA: TGTGCCAGCAGCTTATTGAATTCCCGCGAGCAGTACTTC

V: TRBV7-2
size: .
J: TRBJ1-1
D: TRBD1
CDR3: CASSIGQANTEAFF
DNA: TGTGCCAGCAGCATTGGACAGGCTAACACTGAAGCTTTCTTT

V: TRBV15
size: many
J: TRBJ2-4
D: .
CDR3: CATSRVGGGENIQYF
DNA: TGTGCCACCAGCAGGGTCGGGGGTGGGGAAAACATTCAGTACTTC

V: TRBV5-1
size: many
J: TRBJ1-2
D: .
CDR3: CASSSAGRGYGYTF
DNA: TGCGCCAGCAGCTCGGCCGGTAGGGGCTATGGCTACACCTTC

V: TRBV12-3/TRBV12-4
size: .
J: TRBJ1-1
D: .
CDR3: CASSFRGFREAFF
DNA: TGTGCCAGCAGTTTCCGGGGTTTCAGAGAAGCTTTCTTT

V: TRBV28
size: few
J: TRBJ1-5
D: .
CDR3: CASSWTLGNNQPQHF
DNA: TGTGCCAGCTCATGGACGCTGGGAAACAATCAGCCCCAGCATTTT

V: TRBV20-1
size: many
J: TRBJ1-2
D: .
CDR3: CSARDFATNYGYTF
DNA: TGCAGTGCTAGAGATTTCGCAACTAACTATGGCTACACCTTC

V: TRBV4-1
size: .
J: TRBJ1-5
D: TRBD1
CDR3: CASSQGQGKINQPQHF
DNA: TGCGCCAGCAGCCAAGGACAGGGGAAGATCAATCAGCCCCAGCATTTT

V: TRBV11-2
size: many
J: TRBJ2-7
D: .
CDR3: CASSLDLDPYEQYF
DNA: TGTGCCAGCAGCTTAGATTTGGATCCCTACGAGCAGTACTTC

V: TRBV4-2
size: .
J: TRBJ1-1
D: .
CDR3: CASSQAPSRGDTEAFF
DNA: TGTGCCAGCAGCCAAGCACCATCCAGGGGTGACACTGAAGCTTTCTTT

V: TRBV20-1
size: many
J: TRBJ1-2
D: TRBD1
CDR3: CSASRPEQGASYGYTF
DNA: TGCAGTGCTAGTCGGCCAGAACAGGGGGCCTCCTATGGCTACACCTTC

V: TRBV4-3
size: many
J: TRBJ1-6
D: .
CDR3: CASSASGSYNSPLHF
DNA: TGCGCCAGCAGCGCCAGCGGCAGCTATAATTCACCCCTCCACTTT

V: TRBV10-2
size: few
J: TRBJ1-4
D: .
CDR3: CANSLLRGGGEKLFF
DNA: TGCGCCAACAGTCTACTCAGGGGAGGTGGTGAAAAACTGTTTTTT

V: TRBV9
size: many
J: TRBJ1-2
D: TRBD1
CDR3: CASSVGQGHYGYTF
DNA: TGTGCCAGCAGCGTAGGACAGGGGCATTATGGCTACACCTTC

V: TRBV5-1
size: few
J: TRBJ2-3
D: TRBD2
CDR3: CASSFRLATPITDTQYF
DNA: TGCGCCAGCAGCTTTCGACTAGCCACCCCTATCACAGATACGCAGTATTTT

V: TRBV6-5
size: many
J: TRBJ2-5
D: .
CDR3: CASRRGRGTQYF
DNA: TGTGCCAGCAGGCGGGGAAGAGGGACCCAGTACTTC

V: TRBV5-1
size: .
J: TRBJ2-7
D: .
CDR3: CASSLGGQSHEQYF
DNA: TGCGCCAGCAGCTTGGGCGGACAGAGCCACGAGCAGTACTTC

V: TRBV7-2
size: .
J: TRBJ1-2
D: .
CDR3: CASSIQGGGYTF
DNA: TGTGCCAGCAGCATACAGGGAGGCGGCTACACCTTC

V: TRBV12-3/TRBV12-4
size: .
J: TRBJ2-2
D: .
CDR3: CASSPNTGNAGELFF
DNA: TGTGCCAGCAGTCCTAATACGGGGAACGCCGGGGAGCTGTTTTTT